This record looks at one TCR beta chain sequence and its context. This sample is part of a study of memory CD4+ T cells and cytomegalovirus serostatus. Assay used: immunoSEQ multiplex PCR; TCRdb lists only in-frame clones, some missing. The sample consists of 45,000 to 50,000 clones, under 85% of them appearing once. The CDR3 totals 16 residues. Germline assignment: CDR1 MNHEY and CDR2 SMNVEV (reference sequence). Trimming cost V 3 bases and J 5 bases; bases outside gene matches: 7. Single viable CD3+CD4+CD8-CD45RO+ cells were sorted as the memory CD4+ T cells. This TCR derives from an adult in good health and CMV-seronegative. Source material: memory CD4+ T cells from blood. The rearrangement uses TRBV27 and TRBJ2-1, with 10 bases matching TRBD2. CDR3 sequence (DNA): TGTGCCAGCAGTTTTGGGCTAGCGGGGGCTCACAATGAGCAGTTCTTC. Translated, it gives CASSFGLAGAHNEQFF.